The 26 T cell receptor beta chains in this list originate from one sample, sequenced in a study of blood T cell repertoires in COVID-19. The protocol was immunoSEQ multiplex PCR, while the TCRdb copy is restricted to in-frame clones and leaves out a portion. The repertoire includes some 240,000 clones, about 86% of them detected once, and roughly 4% sits in the top ten. Specimen: PBMCs or T cells enriched from blood (not recorded which). The receptors originated from a man younger than 40 with acute COVID-19.

V is TRBV25-1 and J is TRBJ1-6; D is uncertain. Trimming shortened V by 6 bases and J by 6 bases, and 9 bases separated the two germline ends. CDR3 length equals 13 residues. Germline CDR1 is MGHDK and CDR2 is SYGVNS. CDR3 sequence (DNA): TGTGCCAGCAGGCCAACTCTTAATTCACCCCTCCACTTT. Its translation: CASRPTLNSPLHF.

DNA for the CDR3: TGTGCCAGCAGCTTGGCGGGGGGTTGGGCCGGGGAGCTGTTTTTT. Residues: CASSLAGGWAGELFF. J is TRBJ2-2 and V is TRBV5-4; the match to TRBD2 covers 7 bases. CDR1 SGHNT and CDR2 YYREEE come from the germline V gene (reference sequence). The CDR3 sequence is 15 residues long. V dropped 0 bases and J dropped 6; count of bases not matched to a gene: 5.

This clone was seen a handful of times. CDR3 in DNA: TGTGCCTGGGGGGGGTCAGGCATTCAGTACTTC. Translation gives CAWGGSGIQYF. V is TRBV30 and J is TRBJ2-4; tentative D call: TRBD2 (6 bases). Trimming left V 5 bases short and J 9 bases short, with 11 bases between. The CDR3 consists of 11 residues. CDR1 and CDR2 (germline): GTSNPN, SVGIG (reference sequence).

V usage is TRBV5-4 and J usage is TRBJ2-5; D uncertain. Germline V lookup: CDR1 SGHNT, CDR2 YYREEE (reference sequence). V shed 0 bases and J shed 5 bases, with 8 bases lying between them. The CDR3 has 13 amino acids. Written as DNA, the CDR3 is TGTGCCAGCAGCTTGGGTAGCTGGGAGACCCAGTACTTC. Amino acid sequence: CASSLGSWETQYF.

J is TRBJ2-3 and V is TRBV19; 7 bases map to TRBD1. CDR1 and CDR2 (germline): LNHDA, SQIVND (reference sequence). Trimming removed 9 bases from V and 6 bases from J; junction bases left unmatched: 12. This CDR3 contains 14 residues. CDR3 sequence (DNA): TGTGCCAGCGGGACAGCCGGGATTAGGGATACGCAGTATTTT. It codes for CASGTAGIRDTQYF.

The rearrangement joins TRBV6-5 to TRBJ1-1; D gene ambiguous. The CDR3 is made up of 14 amino acids. V dropped 8 bases and J dropped 1 base, with 14 bases sitting between them. The V gene's germline CDR1 is MNHEY and CDR2 SVGAGI. The CDR3 reads CASESGRKNTEAFF. The CDR3 nucleotides are TGTGCCAGCGAATCGGGGAGGAAGAACACTGAAGCTTTCTTT.

As concerns this clone: Other DNA sequences from this sample encode an identical CDR3 as well. This chain links TRBV6-5 with TRBJ1-5, with 8 bases aligning to TRBD1. The CDR3 consists of 14 residues. Germline V lookup: CDR1 MNHEY, CDR2 SVGAGI. J lost 2 bases, V lost 6 bases, and 3 bases had no gene match. CDR3 protein: CASRRTGRNQPQHF. The CDR3 nucleotides read TGTGCCAGCAGAAGGACAGGGCGCAATCAGCCCCAGCATTTT.

This sequence joins TRBV19 and TRBJ1-1; the D is unclear. This CDR3 contains 15 residues. With 5 bases removed from V and 1 base from J, the gap between germline ends came to 14 bases. CDR1 is LNHDA and CDR2 is SQIVND in the germline V gene (reference sequence). This CDR3 is CASSSPRRENTEAFF. The CDR3, as DNA: TGTGCCAGTAGTTCCCCGCGGAGGGAGAACACTGAAGCTTTCTTT.

The V call is TRBV29-1, the J call TRBJ1-1; TRBD1 matches at 7 bases. The CDR3 runs 12 residues. Germline V CDR1 and CDR2: SQVTM, ANQGSEA. Trimming at V came to 5 bases and at J to 4 bases, leaving 4 bases not matched to a gene. CDR3 in DNA: TGCAGCGTTATGACAGGGTCCACTGAAGCTTTCTTT. Translating it yields CSVMTGSTEAFF.

This clone was counted a single time. The chain links TRBV7-9 to TRBJ2-1, with D maybe TRBD2 (5 bases). The ends were cut back, 1 base at V and 6 bases at J, with 7 bases in the middle. Germline V gives CDR1 SEHNR, CDR2 FQNEAQ (reference sequence). CDR3 size: 13 residues. The CDR3 region has the DNA TGTGCCAGCAGCTTAGGACTAATCAATGAGCAGTTCTTC. Encoded protein: CASSLGLINEQFF. The full variable domain, its missing parts supplied by reference TRBV7-9 and TRBJ2-1, is DTGVSQNPRHKITKRGQNVTFRCDPISEHNRLYWYRQTLGQGPEFLTYFQNEAQLEKSRLLSDRFSAERPKGSFSTLEIQRTEQGDSAMYLCASSLGLINEQFFGPGTRLTVL.

V is TRBV24-1 and J is TRBJ2-5; tentatively, D is TRBD2 (5 bases). The V gene's germline CDR1 is KGHDR and CDR2 SFDVKD. Trimming removed 3 bases from V and 2 bases from J, with 6 bases in between. CDR3 length equals 13 residues. The CDR3 DNA reads as TGTGCCACCAGTGATGGGAGTCAAGAGACCCAGTACTTC. It translates to CATSDGSQETQYF.

This chain joins TRBV10-1 and TRBJ2-2, with 7 bases matching TRBD1. CDR3 length: 13 amino acids. V was pared by 5 bases and J by 6 bases, with 3 bases of the junction left unmatched. Germline CDR1 reads WNHNN; CDR2 reads SYGVQD (reference sequence). CDR3 DNA sequence: TGCGCCAGCAGTCGAGGACAGGCCGGGGAGCTGTTTTTT. This encodes CASSRGQAGELFF.

This sequence joins TRBV4-1 and TRBJ1-6; D gene uncertain. Trimming shortened V by 5 bases and J by 5 bases, and 13 bases separated the two germline ends. The CDR3 sequence is 15 residues long. In germline, CDR1 is MGHRA, CDR2 YSYEKL. In nucleotides, the CDR3 is TGCGCCAGCAGCGCCAGTATGGCTCATAATTCACCCCTCCACTTT. It translates to CASSASMAHNSPLHF.

This chain links TRBV9 with TRBJ1-2, with a tentative D call TRBD1 (5 bases). CDR3 length equals 14 residues. The ends were cut back, 2 bases at V and 5 bases at J, with 13 bases in the middle. Germline CDR1 is SGDLS and CDR2 is YYNGEE. The CDR3 is CASSVSDTMYGYTF. The CDR3 DNA follows: TGTGCCAGCAGCGTTTCGGACACGATGTATGGCTACACCTTC.

About this clone itself: Other DNA sequences within the sample encode an identical CDR3. This chain uses TRBV9 with TRBJ2-3; D is ambiguous. Germline V gene sequence: CDR1 SGDLS, CDR2 YYNGEE. The CDR3 totals 13 residues. V was cut by 2 bases and J by 2 bases, with 6 bases left in between. CDR3 amino acids: CASSVAVTDTQYF. Here the CDR3 DNA reads TGTGCCAGCAGCGTCGCGGTCACAGATACGCAGTATTTT.

The CDR3: CASSRSRNYGYTF. The CDR3 DNA sequence: TGTGCCAGCAGCCGTAGCCGTAACTATGGCTACACCTTC. V gene TRBV7-8 combines with J gene TRBJ1-2; unclear D gene. Trimming removed 5 bases at V and 1 base at J, with 8 bases between. The CDR3 totals 13 residues. Per the germline V gene, CDR1 is SGHVS and CDR2 is FQNEAQ.

The DNA of the CDR3 is TGTGCCAGCAGTTACTCGTCAGTGGACTTAAATCAGCCCCAGCATTTT. Its protein is CASSYSSVDLNQPQHF. This rearrangement joins TRBV6-5 to TRBJ1-5; no clear D gene. In germline, CDR1 is MNHEY, CDR2 SVGAGI. This CDR3 has 16 amino acids. V was shortened by 0 bases and J by 4 bases, with 13 bases between the two germline ends.

J is TRBJ2-7 and V is TRBV27; TRBD2 might be the D (6 bases). Germline-derived CDR1 and CDR2 are MNHEY and SMNVEV (reference sequence). The V and J ends lost 5 bases and 2 bases respectively, with 10 bases between them. The CDR3 contains 13 residues. The CDR3 region is CASSPWGAYEQYV. The CDR3, as DNA: TGTGCCAGCAGTCCTTGGGGGGCCTACGAGCAGTACGTC.

This clone is a singleton in its sample. V usage is TRBV6-5 and J usage is TRBJ1-1, with 9 bases aligning to TRBD1. Germline V CDR1 and CDR2: MNHEY, SVGAGI. The CDR3 has 15 amino acids. Unmatched junction bases numbered 5, after V lost 4 bases and J lost 2 bases. CDR3 DNA sequence: TGTGCCAGCAGTTCTTACAGGGGGCCAAACACTGAAGCTTTCTTT. It yields the protein CASSSYRGPNTEAFF.

This chain links TRBV14 with TRBJ1-6; D is undetermined. The CDR3 covers 16 residues. V dropped 2 bases and J dropped 2 bases, with 10 bases sitting between them. Germline V gene data show CDR1 as SGHDN and CDR2 as FVKESK. The CDR3 here is CASSQRSGTYNSPLHF. The CDR3 nucleotides are TGTGCCAGCAGCCAACGATCGGGGACCTATAATTCACCCCTCCACTTT.

The chain couples TRBV12-3 or TRBV12-4 to TRBJ2-7, with TRBD1 identical over 7 bases. The CDR3 totals 12 residues. Germline trimming cut 5 bases from V and 9 bases from J; bases unmatched to any gene: 7. CDR3 coding DNA: TGTGCCAGCAGTCCCAACAGGGGTCGGCAGTACGTC. It is translated as CASSPNRGRQYV.

This clone has just one count. The J gene is TRBJ1-1, the V gene TRBV27; 8 bases align to TRBD1. Unmatched junction bases numbered 13, after V lost 5 bases and J lost 2 bases. The CDR3 is made up of 17 amino acids. CDR1 is MNHEY and CDR2 is SMNVEV in the germline V gene (reference sequence). The CDR3 spells CASSKLAGGLSNTEAFF. The CDR3 DNA follows: TGTGCCAGCAGTAAGCTGGCAGGGGGCTTGAGTAACACTGAAGCTTTCTTT.

With respect to this clone: This CDR3 is also generated by other DNA sequences in the sample. The chain employs TRBV12-3 or TRBV12-4 and TRBJ1-3; D is perhaps TRBD1 (6 bases). Trimming left V 8 bases short and J 3 bases short, with 8 bases between. The CDR3 loop spans 12 amino acids. DNA for the CDR3: TGTGCCAGCTCGACAGGTGGAAACACCATATATTTT. Translation: CASSTGGNTIYF.

The rearrangement joins TRBV12-3 or TRBV12-4 to TRBJ1-1; D is undetermined. The CDR3 sequence is 13 residues long. Trimming shortened V by 0 bases and J by 1 base, and 3 bases separated the two germline ends. In DNA form, the CDR3 reads TGTGCCAGCAGTTTAGCCCAGAACACTGAAGCTTTCTTT. Translation gives CASSLAQNTEAFF.

The V call is TRBV21-1, the J call TRBJ2-1; the table names TRBD1, a call not compared with the DNA. TRBV21-1 is noted as a pseudogene. CDR3 length: 15 residues. CDR3 amino acids: CASSKAAKGENEQFF. CDR3 DNA sequence: TGTGCCAGCAGCAAAGCAGCCAAGGGGGAGAATGAGCAGTTCTTC.

This clone has only one observation. The genes are TRBV2 and TRBJ1-6, with 9 bases fitting TRBD1. Germline loops: CDR1 SNHLY, CDR2 FYNNEI. The V and J ends lost 9 bases and 0 bases, in that order; junction bases with no gene match: 18. The CDR3 is 20 residues long. As DNA, the CDR3 is TGTGCCAGTATTAAACAGGGGGCTCACGGACTAAGCTCCTATAATTCACCCCTCCACTTT. It encodes CASIKQGAHGLSSYNSPLHF.